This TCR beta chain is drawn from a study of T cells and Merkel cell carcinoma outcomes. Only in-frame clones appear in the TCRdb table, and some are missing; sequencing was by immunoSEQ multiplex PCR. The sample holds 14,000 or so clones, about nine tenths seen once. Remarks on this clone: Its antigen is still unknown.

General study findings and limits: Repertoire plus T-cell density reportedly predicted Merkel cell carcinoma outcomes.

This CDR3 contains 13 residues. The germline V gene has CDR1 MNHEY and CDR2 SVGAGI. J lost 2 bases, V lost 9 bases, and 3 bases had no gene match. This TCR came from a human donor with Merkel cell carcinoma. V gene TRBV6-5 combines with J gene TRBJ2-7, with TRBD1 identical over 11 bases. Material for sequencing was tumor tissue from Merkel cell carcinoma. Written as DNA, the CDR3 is TGTGCCAGGGGGACAGGGGGACCCTACGAGCAGTACTTC. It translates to CARGTGGPYEQYF.